The 25 T cell receptor beta chains below were found in one sample sequenced in a study of blood T cell repertoires in COVID-19. Data came from immunoSEQ multiplex PCR; TCRdb stores just in-frame clones and leaves some out. In the table there are tens of thousands of clones, around 89% of which are singletons. Material: peripheral blood. The receptors here all came from a man aged 50 or older with acute or convalescent COVID-19.

CDR3 coding DNA: TGCGCCAGCAGCTTGGATGTCGTGGGCAGGAATGAAGCTTTCTTT. It translates to CASSLDVVGRNEAFF. This sequence joins TRBV5-1 and TRBJ1-1; D ambiguous. Per the germline V gene, CDR1 is SGHRS and CDR2 is YFSETQ. The V and J ends lost 0 bases and 7 bases respectively, with 16 bases between them. The CDR3 contains 15 residues.

This chain connects TRBV19 to TRBJ2-7, with D perhaps TRBD2 (5 bases). V was pared by 7 bases and J by 0 bases, with 16 bases between. Germline V gives CDR1 LNHDA, CDR2 SQIVND (reference sequence). The CDR3 has 15 residues. In DNA, the CDR3 is TGTGCCAGTACCCCCCGTGCGGGCACCTCCTACGAGCAGTACTTC. It encodes CASTPRAGTSYEQYF.

This sequence joins TRBV6-1 and TRBJ2-1; D remains ambiguous. CDR3 length: 12 residues. From germline, CDR1 is MNHNS and CDR2 SASEGT. V shed 1 base and J shed 7 bases, with 5 bases lying between them. CDR3 sequence (DNA): TGTGCCAGCAGTGAAGGAGGAAATGAGCAGTTCTTC. Translation: CASSEGGNEQFF.

The chain uses TRBV27 and TRBJ2-1; 8 bases agree with TRBD2. V lost 4 bases, J lost 5 bases, and 7 bases stayed unmatched. Germline CDR1 MNHEY, CDR2 SMNVEV (reference sequence). The CDR3 length is 15 residues. CDR3: CASSSRTSRHNEQFF. CDR3 nucleotides: TGTGCCAGCAGTTCCCGGACTAGCAGACACAATGAGCAGTTCTTC.

V and J are TRBV9 and TRBJ1-3; tentatively, D is TRBD1 (6 bases). V dropped 1 base and J dropped 0 bases, with 14 bases sitting between them. The germline V gene encodes CDR1 SGDLS and CDR2 YYNGEE. This CDR3 has 17 amino acids. For the CDR3, the DNA is TGTGCCAGCAGCGTAACCCTAGGACAGCACTCTGGAAACACCATATATTTT. Translation: CASSVTLGQHSGNTIYF.

This chain links TRBV6-1 with TRBJ1-4, with no clear D. Trimming removed 1 base from V and 4 bases from J, with 4 bases in between. In germline, CDR1 is MNHNS, CDR2 SASEGT. The CDR3 length is 13 residues. The DNA for the CDR3 is TGTGCCAGCAGTGAAGTACTTAATGAAAAACTGTTTTTT. Its translation is CASSEVLNEKLFF.

J is TRBJ1-1 and V is TRBV28; the D is unclear. This CDR3 contains 13 residues. Germline CDR1 is MDHEN and CDR2 is SYDVKM. Trimming cost V 5 bases and J 8 bases, with 15 bases left between them. CDR3: CASSPRFVPEAFF. DNA of the CDR3: TGTGCCAGCAGTCCCCGGTTCGTCCCAGAAGCTTTCTTT.

The rearrangement joins TRBV7-9 to TRBJ2-7; 11 bases agree with TRBD2. With V trimmed by 5 bases and J by 3 bases, 12 bases remained unmatched. The CDR3 runs 17 residues. Germline CDR1 SEHNR, CDR2 FQNEAQ (reference sequence). The CDR3 region is CASSPLISGRAFYEQYF. The DNA of the CDR3 is TGTGCCAGCAGCCCCCTGATTAGCGGGAGGGCCTTCTACGAGCAGTACTTC.

The chain links TRBV7-2 to TRBJ2-7, with 8 bases identical to TRBD1. Per the germline V gene, CDR1 is SGHTA and CDR2 is FQGNSA. CDR3 size: 13 residues. DNA for the CDR3: TGTGCTTCTCAGGGGGCGAACTCCTACGAGCAGTACTTC. This gives the protein CASQGANSYEQYF.

The CDR3 DNA is TGTGCCAGCACTCAGAGGGAGGGCTACACCTTC. Amino acids: CASTQREGYTF. This chain uses TRBV18 with TRBJ1-2, with unresolved D. The CDR3 totals 11 residues. V was cut by 8 bases and J by 8 bases, with 12 bases left in between. The V gene's germline CDR1 is KGHSH and CDR2 LQKENI.

This clone turned up a few times. Other DNA sequences in this specimen translate into the identical CDR3. The genes are TRBV24-1 and TRBJ2-6; tentatively, D is TRBD2 (5 bases). The V end was cut by 4 bases, the J end by 0 bases, with 6 bases between. Germline V gene data show CDR1 as KGHDR and CDR2 as SFDVKD. The CDR3 is 15 amino acids. Written as DNA, the CDR3 is TGTGCCACCAGTGACGGGGACTCTGGGGCCAACGTCCTGACTTTC. Translating it yields CATSDGDSGANVLTF.

The gene calls are TRBV5-6 and TRBJ1-3; D is possibly TRBD1 (5 bases). The CDR3 extends over 15 amino acids. The germline V gene encodes CDR1 SGHDT and CDR2 YYEEEE. V was cut by 2 bases and J by 0 bases, with 9 bases left in between. The CDR3 nucleotides read TGTGCCAGCAGCTTTCGGGGGATCTCTGGAAACACCATATATTTT. Its translation is CASSFRGISGNTIYF.

The V gene is TRBV28, the J gene TRBJ2-5; 7 bases line up with TRBD1. This CDR3 region has 15 residues. Germline lookup yields CDR1 MDHEN and CDR2 SYDVKM. J gave up 0 bases and V 2 bases, and 3 bases lay outside the gene matches. CDR3 DNA: TGTGCCAGCAGTTTACCGACAGGGCACCAAGAGACCCAGTACTTC. Amino acid sequence: CASSLPTGHQETQYF.

This sequence joins TRBV6-1 and TRBJ2-1, with 8 nucleotides matching TRBD2. The V and J ends lost 2 bases and 7 bases, in that order; junction bases with no gene match: 4. CDR1 and CDR2 from the germline V gene are MNHNS and SASEGT. The CDR3 has 14 residues. CDR3 nucleotides: TGTGCCAGCAGTGAAACCGGGACTAGGAATGAGCAGTTCTTC. Protein: CASSETGTRNEQFF.

This chain connects TRBV30 to TRBJ2-2, with 10 bases fitting TRBD2. This CDR3 comprises 18 residues. Unmatched junction bases numbered 14, after V lost 3 bases and J lost 4 bases. CDR1 is GTSNPN and CDR2 is SVGIG in the germline V gene (reference sequence). The CDR3 sequence: CAWRGVPLAGESTGELFF. In DNA, the CDR3 is TGTGCCTGGAGAGGGGTACCCCTAGCGGGAGAATCCACCGGGGAGCTGTTTTTT.

The V call is TRBV9, the J call TRBJ2-3; 10 bases are shared with TRBD1. The CDR3 consists of 15 residues. The V gene's germline CDR1 is SGDLS and CDR2 YYNGEE. J was trimmed by 7 bases and V by 4 bases; bases with no gene match: 9. For the CDR3, the DNA is TGTGCCAGCAGCTCAAGGACAGGGGGAGGAAATACGCAGTATTTT. It encodes CASSSRTGGGNTQYF. The full variable domain, completed using reference TRBV9 and TRBJ2-3, is DSGVTQTPKHLITATGQRVTLRCSPRSGDLSVYWYQQSLDQGLQFLIQYYNGEERAKGNILERFSAQQFPDLHSELNLSSLELGDSALYFCASSSRTGGGNTQYFGPGTRLTVL.

The V and J genes are TRBV7-9 and TRBJ1-6, with D perhaps TRBD1 (5 bases). The CDR3 totals 14 residues. V dropped 7 bases and J dropped 7 bases, with 14 bases sitting between them. Germline CDR1 reads SEHNR; CDR2 reads FQNEAQ (reference sequence). CDR3 nucleotide sequence: TGTGCCAGCAACTACGTGGGGGGAAATTCACCCCTCCACTTT. Protein product: CASNYVGGNSPLHF.

The V and J genes are TRBV27 and TRBJ2-7; weak D call: TRBD2 (7 bases). This CDR3 region has 15 residues. Trimming removed 6 bases at V and 1 base at J, with 16 bases between. From germline, CDR1 is MNHEY and CDR2 SMNVEV (reference sequence). CDR3 amino acids: CASSPGGRASYEQYF. The DNA for the CDR3 is TGTGCCAGCAGCCCGGGGGGCAGGGCGTCCTACGAGCAGTACTTC.

This clone occurred once. The chain links TRBV27 to TRBJ1-2; D unclear. Germline V gives CDR1 MNHEY, CDR2 SMNVEV (reference sequence). The CDR3 is 17 residues long. V shed 3 bases and J shed 4 bases, with 21 bases lying between them. The CDR3 region is CASSLSWAPIGSYGYTF. DNA for the CDR3: TGTGCCAGCAGTTTGTCATGGGCCCCGATAGGGAGCTATGGCTACACCTTC.

The chain combines TRBV19 with TRBJ1-2; D is perhaps TRBD1 (6 bases). Trimming took 3 bases from V and 4 from J, leaving 15 bases between them. Germline V CDR1 and CDR2: LNHDA, SQIVND (reference sequence). This CDR3 is built from 15 residues. CDR3 DNA: TGTGCCAGTAGTATCGACGCAGGACAGCCCTATGGCTACACCTTC. It translates to CASSIDAGQPYGYTF.

This clone is a singleton in its sample. In nucleotides, the CDR3 is TGTGCCAGTAGTTGGGTAGAGGCCTTCAATCAGCCCCAGCATTTT. Translated, it gives CASSWVEAFNQPQHF. This sequence joins TRBV19 and TRBJ1-5; D is unclear. Germline CDR1 reads LNHDA; CDR2 reads SQIVND (reference sequence). CDR3 length: 15 amino acids. V was clipped by 5 bases and J by 3 bases, with 14 bases between them.

V and J are TRBV19 and TRBJ2-7; 9 nucleotides line up with TRBD2. Unmatched junction bases numbered 11, after V lost 3 bases and J lost 5 bases. CDR1 and CDR2 (germline): LNHDA, SQIVND (reference sequence). The CDR3 sequence is 16 residues long. The CDR3 sequence: CASSIDGLAGLNEQYF. CDR3 coding DNA: TGTGCCAGTAGTATTGATGGGCTAGCGGGATTGAACGAGCAGTACTTC.

The DNA of the CDR3 is TGTGCCAGCAGCTGGGAACAGGGGTTTGAAGCTTTCTTT. Amino acids: CASSWEQGFEAFF. The chain carries TRBV12-3 or TRBV12-4 and TRBJ1-1; 7 nucleotides line up with TRBD1. This CDR3 is built from 13 residues. The V and J ends lost 6 bases and 7 bases, in that order; junction bases with no gene match: 8.

This chain uses TRBV7-9 with TRBJ1-1; TRBD1 is a possible D gene (6 bases). Trimming took off 2 bases at V and 6 bases at J, with 13 bases between the two ends. The length of the CDR3 is 14 residues. CDR1 is SEHNR and CDR2 is FQNEAQ in the germline V gene (reference sequence). The CDR3 reads CASSLPQGFAEAFF. The DNA for the CDR3 is TGTGCCAGCAGCTTACCCCAGGGGTTCGCTGAAGCTTTCTTT.

This rearrangement joins TRBV9 to TRBJ2-6, with D perhaps TRBD1 (6 bases). V lost 4 bases and J 4 bases, leaving 15 bases between the germline ends. Germline V gene lookup returns CDR1 SGDLS and CDR2 YYNGEE. This CDR3 is 16 amino acids long. CDR3 in DNA: TGTGCCAGCAGCCCTACAGCAGGGGCCGGGGCCAACGTCCTGACTTTC. Residues: CASSPTAGAGANVLTF.